These T cell receptor beta chains were read from a single sample in a study of shared clonotypes between healthy human individuals. TCRdb's copy holds only in-frame clones and misses some; the assay was immunoSEQ multiplex PCR. Among about 1.1 million clones listed, roughly 74% were seen once. Sequencing was performed on memory CD4+ T cells from PBMCs. The origin of the receptors is a man aged 18-30 years in good health. Some clones in this sample may be carry-over from other donors' samples. CDR3s include the opening cysteine and the closing phenylalanine or tryptophan. Fields, in order: CDR3 length, V gene, D gene, clone size, J gene, CDR3 protein, CDR3 DNA. The D gene is left open where the match is weak. Not every row has a clone size; where given, it reads once, few, many or a size class.

CDR3 length: 13
V gene: TRBV5-6
D gene: NA
clone size: NA
J gene: TRBJ2-5
CDR3 protein: CASSLGERETQYF
CDR3 DNA: TGTGCCAGCAGCTTGGGGGAGCGGGAGACCCAGTACTTC

CDR3 length: 14
V gene: TRBV2
D gene: NA
clone size: NA
J gene: TRBJ2-5
CDR3 protein: CASTGESPRETQYF
CDR3 DNA: TGTGCCAGCACGGGGGAATCCCCCAGAGAGACCCAGTACTTC

CDR3 length: 16
V gene: TRBV28
D gene: NA
clone size: NA
J gene: TRBJ1-5
CDR3 protein: CASSPLGQNSNQPQHF
CDR3 DNA: TGTGCCAGCAGTCCCCTAGGTCAGAATAGCAATCAGCCCCAGCATTTT

CDR3 length: 13
V gene: TRBV15
D gene: NA
clone size: once
J gene: TRBJ2-7
CDR3 protein: CATSRGPHYEQYF
CDR3 DNA: TGTGCCACCTCTCGGGGTCCACACTACGAGCAGTACTTC

CDR3 length: 22
V gene: TRBV19
D gene: TRBD2
clone size: NA
J gene: TRBJ2-1
CDR3 protein: CASSSGLAGGAGISSSYNEQFF
CDR3 DNA: TGTGCCAGTTCCTCGGGACTAGCGGGAGGGGCCGGCATCTCTAGCTCCTACAATGAGCAGTTCTTC

CDR3 length: 14
V gene: TRBV28
D gene: TRBD1
clone size: NA
J gene: TRBJ2-7
CDR3 protein: CASSLPGQYYEQYF
CDR3 DNA: TGTGCCAGCAGTTTACCGGGACAGTACTACGAGCAGTACTTC

CDR3 length: 14
V gene: TRBV6-5
D gene: NA
clone size: NA
J gene: TRBJ2-1
CDR3 protein: CASSYSASWNEQFF
CDR3 DNA: TGTGCCAGCAGTTACTCGGCGTCTTGGAATGAGCAGTTCTTC

CDR3 length: 18
V gene: TRBV18
D gene: TRBD2
clone size: NA
J gene: TRBJ2-5
CDR3 protein: CASSLRLAGGPSRETQYF
CDR3 DNA: TGTGCCAGCTCACTGAGACTAGCGGGAGGGCCAAGTAGAGAGACCCAGTACTTC

CDR3 length: 14
V gene: TRBV15
D gene: NA
clone size: NA
J gene: TRBJ1-1
CDR3 protein: CATSRAQGNTEAFF
CDR3 DNA: TGTGCCACCAGCAGGGCACAGGGGAACACTGAAGCTTTCTTT

CDR3 length: 14
V gene: TRBV5-1
D gene: NA
clone size: NA
J gene: TRBJ2-2
CDR3 protein: CASSLDREGGELFF
CDR3 DNA: TGCGCCAGCAGCTTGGACAGGGAGGGCGGGGAGCTGTTTTTT

CDR3 length: 16
V gene: TRBV10-2
D gene: NA
clone size: NA
J gene: TRBJ1-2
CDR3 protein: CATSSELEVPPRGYTF
CDR3 DNA: TGCGCCACCTCTAGTGAACTAGAGGTACCCCCCCGTGGCTACACCTTC

CDR3 length: 15
V gene: TRBV28
D gene: TRBD2
clone size: NA
J gene: TRBJ2-7
CDR3 protein: CASRPAGRAAYEQYF
CDR3 DNA: TGTGCCAGCAGGCCAGCGGGGCGGGCTGCCTACGAGCAGTACTTC

CDR3 length: 16
V gene: TRBV11-2
D gene: TRBD1
clone size: NA
J gene: TRBJ2-7
CDR3 protein: CASSVGLRDRPYEQYF
CDR3 DNA: TGTGCCAGCAGCGTAGGCCTCCGGGACAGGCCCTACGAGCAGTACTTC

CDR3 length: 11
V gene: TRBV18
D gene: NA
clone size: NA
J gene: TRBJ2-3
CDR3 protein: CASSPPDTQYF
CDR3 DNA: TGTGCCAGCTCACCACCGGATACGCAGTATTTT

CDR3 length: 13
V gene: TRBV15
D gene: NA
clone size: few
J gene: TRBJ1-5
CDR3 protein: CATSRILDQPQHF
CDR3 DNA: TGTGCCACCAGCAGAATCTTGGATCAGCCCCAGCATTTT

CDR3 length: 15
V gene: TRBV11-2
D gene: TRBD2
clone size: NA
J gene: TRBJ2-7
CDR3 protein: CASSSQLSGNSEQYF
CDR3 DNA: TGTGCCAGCAGCTCCCAGCTCAGCGGGAACTCCGAGCAGTACTTC

CDR3 length: 15
V gene: TRBV6-1
D gene: NA
clone size: once
J gene: TRBJ2-5
CDR3 protein: CASSEGETDQETQYF
CDR3 DNA: TGTGCCAGCAGTGAAGGGGAGACAGATCAAGAGACCCAGTACTTC

CDR3 length: 15
V gene: TRBV4-1
D gene: TRBD1
clone size: NA
J gene: TRBJ1-2
CDR3 protein: CASSQTGERAYGYTF
CDR3 DNA: TGCGCCAGCAGCCAGACAGGGGAACGGGCCTATGGCTACACCTTC

CDR3 length: 14
V gene: TRBV18
D gene: NA
clone size: NA
J gene: TRBJ1-5
CDR3 protein: CASSPTDYNQPQHF
CDR3 DNA: TGTGCCAGCTCACCGACAGATTACAATCAGCCCCAGCATTTT

CDR3 length: 15
V gene: TRBV4-1
D gene: NA
clone size: NA
J gene: TRBJ2-3
CDR3 protein: CASSQVSGVTDTQYF
CDR3 DNA: TGCGCCAGCAGCCAAGTTTCCGGGGTGACAGATACGCAGTATTTT

CDR3 length: 15
V gene: TRBV7-9
D gene: TRBD2
clone size: NA
J gene: TRBJ2-7
CDR3 protein: CASSLGSGRGSEQYF
CDR3 DNA: TGTGCCAGCAGCTTAGGAAGCGGGAGAGGCTCCGAGCAGTACTTC

CDR3 length: 18
V gene: TRBV4-2
D gene: TRBD1
clone size: NA
J gene: TRBJ2-1
CDR3 protein: CASSQDGTGGAPYNEQFF
CDR3 DNA: TGTGCCAGCAGCCAAGATGGGACAGGGGGGGCCCCATACAATGAGCAGTTCTTC

CDR3 length: 13
V gene: TRBV25-1
D gene: NA
clone size: NA
J gene: TRBJ2-5
CDR3 protein: CASSVHNQETQYF
CDR3 DNA: TGTGCCAGCAGTGTTCATAATCAAGAGACCCAGTACTTC

CDR3 length: 13
V gene: TRBV4-1
D gene: NA
clone size: few
J gene: TRBJ1-2
CDR3 protein: CASSQANGYGYTF
CDR3 DNA: TGCGCCAGCAGCCAAGCCAACGGCTATGGCTACACCTTC

CDR3 length: 13
V gene: TRBV29-1
D gene: NA
clone size: NA
J gene: TRBJ2-3
CDR3 protein: CSVGGHSTDTQYF
CDR3 DNA: TGCAGCGTTGGGGGGCATTCCACAGATACGCAGTATTTT

CDR3 length: 14
V gene: TRBV7-2
D gene: NA
clone size: few
J gene: TRBJ1-1
CDR3 protein: CASSGLPGRAEAFF
CDR3 DNA: TGTGCCAGCAGCGGTTTACCGGGACGTGCTGAAGCTTTCTTT

CDR3 length: 10
V gene: TRBV20-1
D gene: TRBD1
clone size: NA
J gene: TRBJ2-7
CDR3 protein: CSAHRGEQYF
CDR3 DNA: TGCAGTGCTCACAGGGGCGAGCAGTACTTC

CDR3 length: 17
V gene: TRBV27
D gene: NA
clone size: NA
J gene: TRBJ2-3
CDR3 protein: CASSSRFWGTLGDTQYF
CDR3 DNA: TGTGCCAGCAGTTCCCGGTTCTGGGGGACCCTGGGGGATACGCAGTATTTT

CDR3 length: 13
V gene: TRBV6-1
D gene: TRBD2
clone size: NA
J gene: TRBJ2-7
CDR3 protein: CATNLAGVREQYF
CDR3 DNA: TGTGCCACCAATCTAGCGGGAGTTCGCGAGCAGTACTTC

CDR3 length: 14
V gene: TRBV6-1
D gene: TRBD2
clone size: NA
J gene: TRBJ2-3
CDR3 protein: CASSMQSGADTQYF
CDR3 DNA: TGTGCCAGCAGCATGCAAAGCGGGGCAGATACGCAGTATTTT

CDR3 length: 15
V gene: TRBV2
D gene: TRBD1
clone size: NA
J gene: TRBJ1-5
CDR3 protein: CASRLGQGYNQPQHF
CDR3 DNA: TGTGCCAGCAGGCTAGGACAGGGCTACAATCAGCCCCAGCATTTT

CDR3 length: 13
V gene: TRBV4-2
D gene: NA
clone size: NA
J gene: TRBJ1-2
CDR3 protein: CASSQGPSYGYTF
CDR3 DNA: TGTGCCAGCAGCCAAGGACCGAGCTATGGCTACACCTTC

CDR3 length: 14
V gene: TRBV9
D gene: TRBD1
clone size: NA
J gene: TRBJ2-7
CDR3 protein: CASSEGQTSYEQYF
CDR3 DNA: TGTGCCAGCAGCGAGGGACAGACCTCCTACGAGCAGTACTTC

CDR3 length: 14
V gene: TRBV9
D gene: NA
clone size: NA
J gene: TRBJ1-3
CDR3 protein: CASSRGSSGNTIYF
CDR3 DNA: TGTGCCAGCAGCCGCGGGAGCTCTGGAAACACCATATATTTT

CDR3 length: 16
V gene: TRBV28
D gene: TRBD2
clone size: NA
J gene: TRBJ2-1
CDR3 protein: CASSSPFSGRANEQFF
CDR3 DNA: TGTGCCAGCAGTTCCCCCTTTAGCGGGAGGGCCAATGAGCAGTTCTTC

CDR3 length: 14
V gene: TRBV2
D gene: NA
clone size: NA
J gene: TRBJ1-3
CDR3 protein: CARNSGMNGNTIYF
CDR3 DNA: TGTGCCCGCAACAGTGGGATGAACGGAAACACCATATATTTT

CDR3 length: 13
V gene: TRBV6-6
D gene: NA
clone size: NA
J gene: TRBJ2-7
CDR3 protein: CASTPGYEAGQYF
CDR3 DNA: TGTGCCAGCACCCCCGGATATGAAGCGGGGCAGTACTTC

CDR3 length: 16
V gene: TRBV6-5
D gene: NA
clone size: NA
J gene: TRBJ1-2
CDR3 protein: CASSYNGRGGSYGYTF
CDR3 DNA: TGTGCCAGCAGTTACAATGGCCGGGGGGGTTCCTATGGCTACACCTTC

CDR3 length: 15
V gene: TRBV9
D gene: NA
clone size: NA
J gene: TRBJ2-2
CDR3 protein: CASSVRMEDTGELFF
CDR3 DNA: TGTGCCAGCAGCGTACGGATGGAGGACACCGGGGAGCTGTTTTTT

CDR3 length: 12
V gene: TRBV19
D gene: NA
clone size: NA
J gene: TRBJ1-5
CDR3 protein: CASKDLWGPQHF
CDR3 DNA: TGTGCCAGTAAAGACCTCTGGGGGCCCCAGCATTTT

CDR3 length: 14
V gene: TRBV4-2
D gene: NA
clone size: NA
J gene: TRBJ2-7
CDR3 protein: CASSHAQGPYEQYF
CDR3 DNA: TGTGCCAGCAGCCATGCACAGGGCCCCTACGAGCAGTACTTC

CDR3 length: 14
V gene: TRBV4-2
D gene: NA
clone size: once
J gene: TRBJ1-3
CDR3 protein: CASSSSPSGNTIYF
CDR3 DNA: TGTGCCAGCAGCTCTTCACCATCTGGAAACACCATATATTTT

CDR3 length: 14
V gene: TRBV18
D gene: NA
clone size: NA
J gene: TRBJ2-7
CDR3 protein: CASSPRDQLYEQYF
CDR3 DNA: TGTGCCAGCTCACCTAGGGACCAACTGTACGAGCAGTACTTC

CDR3 length: 11
V gene: TRBV5-6
D gene: NA
clone size: NA
J gene: TRBJ2-7
CDR3 protein: CASSLEAGVHF
CDR3 DNA: TGTGCCAGCAGCTTGGAGGCAGGGGTTCACTTC

CDR3 length: 13
V gene: TRBV5-4
D gene: NA
clone size: once
J gene: TRBJ1-2
CDR3 protein: CASSSLIGVGYTF
CDR3 DNA: TGTGCCAGCAGCAGTCTAATCGGGGTAGGCTACACCTTC

CDR3 length: 15
V gene: TRBV4-2
D gene: TRBD1
clone size: once
J gene: TRBJ1-1
CDR3 protein: CASSPGTVRNTEAFF
CDR3 DNA: TGTGCCAGCAGCCCTGGGACAGTACGGAACACTGAAGCTTTCTTT

CDR3 length: 13
V gene: TRBV5-1
D gene: TRBD1
clone size: NA
J gene: TRBJ2-7
CDR3 protein: CASSLGGQYEQYF
CDR3 DNA: TGCGCCAGCAGCTTGGGGGGACAGTACGAGCAGTACTTC

CDR3 length: 12
V gene: TRBV2
D gene: TRBD2
clone size: NA
J gene: TRBJ2-5
CDR3 protein: CASNLAGETQYF
CDR3 DNA: TGTGCCAGCAACCTAGCGGGAGAGACCCAGTACTTC

CDR3 length: 14
V gene: TRBV19
D gene: TRBD2
clone size: NA
J gene: TRBJ2-3
CDR3 protein: CASSASGTTDTQYF
CDR3 DNA: TGTGCCAGTAGTGCAAGCGGGACCACAGATACGCAGTATTTT

CDR3 length: 14
V gene: TRBV13
D gene: NA
clone size: NA
J gene: TRBJ2-3
CDR3 protein: CASSPSRGADTQYF
CDR3 DNA: TGTGCCAGCAGTCCTAGCAGGGGGGCCGATACGCAGTATTTT